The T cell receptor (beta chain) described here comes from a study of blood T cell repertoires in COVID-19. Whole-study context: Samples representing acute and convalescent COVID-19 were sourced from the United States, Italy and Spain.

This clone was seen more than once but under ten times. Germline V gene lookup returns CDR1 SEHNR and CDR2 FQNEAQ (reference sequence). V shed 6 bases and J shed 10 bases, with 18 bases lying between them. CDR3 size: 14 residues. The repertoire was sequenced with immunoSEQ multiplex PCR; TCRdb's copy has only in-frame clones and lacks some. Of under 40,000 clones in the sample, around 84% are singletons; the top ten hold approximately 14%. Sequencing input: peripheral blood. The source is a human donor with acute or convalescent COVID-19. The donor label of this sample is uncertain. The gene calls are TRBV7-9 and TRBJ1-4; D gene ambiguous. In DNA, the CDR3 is TGTGCCAGCAGTCTGGAGTTATACGTAGGAAAACTGTTTTTT. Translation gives CASSLELYVGKLFF.